This T cell receptor beta chain was sequenced in a study of CD4 T cells in relation to SARS-CoV-2 and coronaviruses. General observations from the study: Samples before the pandemic and after infection were not matched within any donor.

Before the COVID-19 pandemic, during about 2011-2019, CD4+ T cells were taken from unexposed donors. Isolation of CD4+ T cells took place after nine to ten days in culture. Unexposed-donor CD4+ T cells were probed with SARS-CoV-2 S/N and four cold-coronavirus spikes, cells permitting. The repertoire was sequenced with immunoSEQ multiplex PCR; TCRdb's copy has only in-frame clones and lacks some. Of 25,000 to 30,000 clones detected, 74% appear once; the ten largest clones hold 20% to 25%. A single count supports this clone. The target antigen is unknown. This clonotype was obtained from a human donor in good health. Sequenced material: CD4+ T cells from PBMCs, cultured in vitro.

The CDR3 region is CASSLSANTDTQYF. The CDR3 DNA reads TGCGCCAGCAGCTTGTCGGCCAACACAGATACGCAGTATTTT. The chain carries TRBV5-1 and TRBJ2-3; D gene ambiguous. V lost 1 base, J lost 2 bases, and 8 bases lay in between. Germline V lookup: CDR1 SGHRS, CDR2 YFSETQ. The CDR3 loop spans 14 amino acids.